Listed below are T cell receptor beta chains from one sample, sequenced in a study of type 1 regulatory T cells. These receptors have no identified antigens. Each CDR3 protein is one row after TCRdb ran MiXCR on the reads. The table has about 65,000 distinct CDR3 sequences, 45% to 50% seen once. Sequencing used cultured non-Tr1 T cells, either the whole culture or a sorted T cell fraction (not recorded which). The receptors originated from a human donor in good health. Each CDR3 is given with its conserved first and last residue. The order of the fields is D gene, clone size, J gene, V gene, CDR3 protein, CDR3 DNA. A D gene is named only where the DNA matches it firmly. Not all rows give a size; the values are once, few, many and, for expanded clones, a class.

d_call: -
clone_size: -
j_call: TRBJ2-5
v_call: TRBV6-1
cdr3_aa: CASSEWSGSAGETQYF
cdr3_nt: TGTGCCAGCAGTGAGTGGTCCGGTTCGGCCGGGGAGACCCAGTACTTC

d_call: -
clone_size: -
j_call: TRBJ1-5
v_call: TRBV28
cdr3_aa: CASSPPPRVRSNQPQHF
cdr3_nt: TGTGCCAGCAGTCCCCCCCCCAGGGTTCGAAGCAATCAGCCCCAGCATTTT

d_call: -
clone_size: -
j_call: TRBJ2-1
v_call: TRBV5-6
cdr3_aa: CASSLLFGPDSYQSNEQFF
cdr3_nt: TGTGCCAGCAGCTTGTTGTTCGGGCCCGACAGTTACCAATCCAATGAGCAGTTCTTC

d_call: -
clone_size: few
j_call: TRBJ1-2
v_call: TRBV4-1
cdr3_aa: CASSHPPGGQQGYGYTF
cdr3_nt: TGCGCCAGCAGCCACCCGCCTGGGGGTCAACAGGGCTATGGCTACACCTTC

d_call: -
clone_size: once
j_call: TRBJ2-7
v_call: TRBV4-1
cdr3_aa: CASSQDYIPSYEQYF
cdr3_nt: TGCGCCAGCAGCCAAGATTATATTCCCTCCTACGAGCAGTACTTC

d_call: -
clone_size: few
j_call: TRBJ2-1
v_call: TRBV7-3
cdr3_aa: CASSPLSPANSYNEQFF
cdr3_nt: TGTGCCAGCAGCCCACTTAGCCCGGCGAACTCCTACAATGAGCAGTTCTTC

d_call: -
clone_size: few
j_call: TRBJ2-1
v_call: TRBV4-1
cdr3_aa: CASSQEGRGERNEQFF
cdr3_nt: TGCGCCAGCAGCCAAGAGGGCAGGGGGGAGCGCAATGAGCAGTTCTTC

d_call: TRBD1
clone_size: few
j_call: TRBJ1-1
v_call: TRBV30
cdr3_aa: CAWRGGTVGAFF
cdr3_nt: TGTGCCTGGAGGGGCGGGACAGTGGGAGCTTTCTTT

d_call: TRBD1
clone_size: -
j_call: TRBJ1-6
v_call: TRBV5-1
cdr3_aa: CASSLAQTGGNSPLHF
cdr3_nt: TGCGCCAGCAGCTTGGCCCAGACAGGGGGTAATTCACCCCTCCACTTT

d_call: -
clone_size: once
j_call: TRBJ2-7
v_call: TRBV28
cdr3_aa: CASSGWDGHYEQYF
cdr3_nt: TGTGCCAGCAGTGGTTGGGACGGTCACTACGAGCAGTACTTC

d_call: -
clone_size: few
j_call: TRBJ2-1
v_call: TRBV2
cdr3_aa: CASSELELYEQFF
cdr3_nt: TGTGCCAGCAGTGAACTTGAGCTGTATGAGCAGTTCTTC

d_call: TRBD1
clone_size: -
j_call: TRBJ2-7
v_call: TRBV3-1
cdr3_aa: CASSQIRTGGWYEQYF
cdr3_nt: TGTGCCAGCAGCCAGATAAGGACAGGGGGCTGGTACGAGCAGTACTTC

d_call: TRBD1
clone_size: -
j_call: TRBJ2-7
v_call: TRBV2
cdr3_aa: CASSEGGQAKSEQYF
cdr3_nt: TGTGCCAGCAGTGAGGGGGGACAGGCTAAATCGGAGCAGTACTTC

d_call: TRBD1
clone_size: -
j_call: TRBJ2-6
v_call: TRBV7-2
cdr3_aa: CASSLVGTAISGANVLTF
cdr3_nt: TGTGCCAGCAGCTTAGTCGGGACAGCTATCTCTGGGGCCAACGTCCTGACTTTC

d_call: -
clone_size: -
j_call: TRBJ2-1
v_call: TRBV19
cdr3_aa: CASSIDRGGNEQFF
cdr3_nt: TGTGCCAGTAGTATAGACAGGGGAGGGAATGAGCAGTTCTTC

d_call: -
clone_size: -
j_call: TRBJ1-2
v_call: TRBV5-6
cdr3_aa: CASSLGTAKGNSTF
cdr3_nt: TGTGCCAGCAGCTTGGGGACAGCGAAGGGGAACTCCACCTTC

d_call: -
clone_size: -
j_call: TRBJ1-1
v_call: TRBV4-1
cdr3_aa: CASSQEGGSRAEAFF
cdr3_nt: TGCGCCAGCAGCCAGGAGGGAGGTTCCCGGGCTGAAGCTTTCTTT

d_call: -
clone_size: -
j_call: TRBJ2-2
v_call: TRBV7-3
cdr3_aa: CASSPQPGPVYTGELFF
cdr3_nt: TGTGCCAGCAGCCCGCAACCCGGGCCAGTGTACACCGGGGAGCTGTTTTTT

d_call: -
clone_size: -
j_call: TRBJ2-3
v_call: TRBV18
cdr3_aa: CASSPPETLRADTQYF
cdr3_nt: TGTGCCAGCTCACCACCGGAGACACTTCGGGCAGATACGCAGTATTTT

d_call: -
clone_size: -
j_call: TRBJ1-3
v_call: TRBV12-3/TRBV12-4
cdr3_aa: CASSRNTGPSGNTIYF
cdr3_nt: TGTGCCAGCAGCAGGAATACAGGGCCCTCTGGAAACACCATATATTTT

d_call: -
clone_size: few
j_call: TRBJ2-1
v_call: TRBV12-3/TRBV12-4
cdr3_aa: CASSFQAYGGVF
cdr3_nt: TGTGCCAGCAGTTTCCAAGCTTACGGGGGAGTCTTC

d_call: TRBD2
clone_size: -
j_call: TRBJ2-3
v_call: TRBV12-3/TRBV12-4
cdr3_aa: CASSSDKRTSSRDTQYF
cdr3_nt: TGTGCCAGCAGTTCCGACAAACGGACTAGCAGCCGGGATACGCAGTATTTT

d_call: TRBD2
clone_size: -
j_call: TRBJ2-1
v_call: TRBV7-2
cdr3_aa: CASSLRAGGRRNEQFF
cdr3_nt: TGTGCCAGCAGCTTAAGGGCGGGGGGGCGTAGGAATGAGCAGTTCTTC

d_call: -
clone_size: many
j_call: TRBJ1-2
v_call: TRBV29-1
cdr3_aa: CSVEGAYGYTF
cdr3_nt: TGCAGCGTTGAAGGAGCTTATGGCTACACCTTC

d_call: TRBD1
clone_size: -
j_call: TRBJ1-2
v_call: TRBV10-1
cdr3_aa: CASSGQGNLYGYTF
cdr3_nt: TGCGCCAGCAGCGGACAGGGCAACCTCTATGGCTACACCTTC

d_call: TRBD1
clone_size: -
j_call: TRBJ2-3
v_call: TRBV27
cdr3_aa: CASGTGGTDTQYF
cdr3_nt: TGTGCCAGCGGGACAGGAGGCACAGATACGCAGTATTTT

d_call: TRBD2
clone_size: -
j_call: TRBJ2-7
v_call: TRBV6-1
cdr3_aa: CASSPTSGRPYEQYF
cdr3_nt: TGTGCCAGCAGTCCGACTAGCGGGAGACCCTACGAGCAGTACTTC

d_call: TRBD1
clone_size: few
j_call: TRBJ2-7
v_call: TRBV18
cdr3_aa: CASSPGQTSEQYF
cdr3_nt: TGTGCCAGCTCACCGGGACAGACCTCCGAGCAGTACTTC

d_call: TRBD2
clone_size: -
j_call: TRBJ2-7
v_call: TRBV27
cdr3_aa: CASSRRISGGVDEQYF
cdr3_nt: TGTGCCAGCAGCCGTAGGATTAGCGGGGGAGTCGACGAGCAGTACTTC

d_call: -
clone_size: -
j_call: TRBJ2-2
v_call: TRBV5-1
cdr3_aa: CASSIGHKRDTGELFF
cdr3_nt: TGCGCCAGCAGCATCGGACACAAAAGGGACACCGGGGAGCTGTTTTTT

d_call: TRBD1
clone_size: -
j_call: TRBJ1-2
v_call: TRBV29-1
cdr3_aa: CSATIRTGGYGYTF
cdr3_nt: TGCAGCGCGACTATTAGGACAGGGGGCTATGGCTACACCTTC

d_call: -
clone_size: few
j_call: TRBJ2-1
v_call: TRBV5-8
cdr3_aa: CASSLWGIGDEQFF
cdr3_nt: TGTGCCAGCAGCTTATGGGGGATCGGTGATGAGCAGTTCTTT

d_call: -
clone_size: few
j_call: TRBJ2-1
v_call: TRBV5-1
cdr3_aa: CASSLVGVDEQFF
cdr3_nt: TGCGCCAGCAGCTTGGTGGGGGTGGATGAGCAGTTCTTC

d_call: TRBD1
clone_size: -
j_call: TRBJ2-6
v_call: TRBV7-3
cdr3_aa: CASSSTGGTGANVLTF
cdr3_nt: TGTGCCAGCAGCTCGACAGGGGGGACTGGGGCCAACGTCCTGACTTTC

d_call: -
clone_size: -
j_call: TRBJ2-1
v_call: TRBV27
cdr3_aa: CASSLPGANEQFF
cdr3_nt: TGTGCCAGCAGTTTACCAGGGGCAAATGAGCAGTTCTTC

d_call: -
clone_size: -
j_call: TRBJ1-1
v_call: TRBV19
cdr3_aa: CASSIDGQGTEAFF
cdr3_nt: TGTGCCAGTAGTATAGATGGGCAGGGCACTGAAGCTTTCTTT

d_call: TRBD1
clone_size: -
j_call: TRBJ2-7
v_call: TRBV5-1
cdr3_aa: CASSLADRQSGQYF
cdr3_nt: TGCGCCAGCAGCTTGGCGGACAGGCAAAGCGGGCAGTACTTC

d_call: -
clone_size: medium-sized
j_call: TRBJ2-7
v_call: TRBV5-1
cdr3_aa: CASSFGGSSYEQYF
cdr3_nt: TGCGCCAGCAGCTTTGGTGGGTCCTCCTACGAGCAGTACTTC

d_call: -
clone_size: -
j_call: TRBJ1-5
v_call: TRBV7-2
cdr3_aa: CASSPTGGGQPQHF
cdr3_nt: TGTGCCAGCAGCCCCACGGGGGGCGGTCAGCCCCAGCATTTT

d_call: TRBD2
clone_size: few
j_call: TRBJ2-5
v_call: TRBV10-3
cdr3_aa: CAIRLAGEETQYF
cdr3_nt: TGTGCCATCAGACTAGCGGGGGAAGAGACCCAGTACTTC

d_call: TRBD1
clone_size: -
j_call: TRBJ2-2
v_call: TRBV5-8
cdr3_aa: CASSPGQSSTGELFF
cdr3_nt: TGTGCCAGCTCCCCGGGACAGTCGAGCACCGGGGAGCTGTTTTTT

d_call: TRBD2
clone_size: -
j_call: TRBJ2-7
v_call: TRBV5-1
cdr3_aa: CASSTGGAPYEQYF
cdr3_nt: TGCGCCAGCAGTACGGGAGGGGCTCCGTACGAGCAGTACTTC

d_call: -
clone_size: once
j_call: TRBJ1-5
v_call: TRBV5-1
cdr3_aa: CASSRGRDQPQHF
cdr3_nt: TGCGCCAGCAGCCGAGGGCGGGATCAGCCCCAGCATTTT

d_call: -
clone_size: -
j_call: TRBJ2-3
v_call: TRBV7-2
cdr3_aa: CASSLGRRDTQYF
cdr3_nt: TGTGCCAGCAGCTTAGGGCGGAGAGATACGCAGTATTTT

d_call: -
clone_size: -
j_call: TRBJ1-3
v_call: TRBV12-3/TRBV12-4
cdr3_aa: CASSPAHNSGNTIYF
cdr3_nt: TGTGCCAGCAGTCCTGCCCACAACTCTGGAAACACCATATATTTT

d_call: TRBD2
clone_size: few
j_call: TRBJ2-7
v_call: TRBV20-1
cdr3_aa: CSANPAGGRYEQYF
cdr3_nt: TGCAGTGCTAATCCAGCGGGGGGACGCTACGAGCAGTACTTC

d_call: -
clone_size: -
j_call: TRBJ1-4
v_call: TRBV12-3/TRBV12-4
cdr3_aa: CASSLALSEKLFF
cdr3_nt: TGTGCCAGCAGTTTAGCGCTTAGTGAAAAACTGTTTTTT

d_call: TRBD2
clone_size: once
j_call: TRBJ2-7
v_call: TRBV5-1
cdr3_aa: CASSQIGLAVYEQYF
cdr3_nt: TGCGCCAGCAGCCAAATTGGACTAGCGGTCTACGAGCAGTACTTC

d_call: TRBD2
clone_size: -
j_call: TRBJ2-3
v_call: TRBV19
cdr3_aa: CASTSQTSGAARYF
cdr3_nt: TGTGCCAGTACCTCTCAGACTAGCGGGGCCGCGCGGTATTTT

d_call: TRBD2
clone_size: -
j_call: TRBJ2-2
v_call: TRBV20-1
cdr3_aa: CSAGGLTSGGADGELFF
cdr3_nt: TGCAGTGCTGGGGGGCTGACTAGCGGGGGGGCTGACGGGGAGCTGTTTTTT

d_call: -
clone_size: -
j_call: TRBJ1-1
v_call: TRBV30
cdr3_aa: CAWSGDLNTEAFF
cdr3_nt: TGTGCCTGGAGTGGGGATTTGAACACTGAAGCTTTCTTT

d_call: TRBD1
clone_size: few
j_call: TRBJ1-5
v_call: TRBV20-1
cdr3_aa: CSAIQGAPNQPQHF
cdr3_nt: TGCAGTGCCATACAGGGGGCGCCCAATCAGCCCCAGCATTTT

d_call: -
clone_size: -
j_call: TRBJ1-1
v_call: TRBV5-5
cdr3_aa: CASNTDDRKNTEAFF
cdr3_nt: TGTGCCAGCAACACAGATGATCGGAAGAACACTGAAGCTTTCTTT

d_call: TRBD1
clone_size: few
j_call: TRBJ1-2
v_call: TRBV11-2
cdr3_aa: CASAVGRGQDYGYTF
cdr3_nt: TGTGCCAGCGCGGTCGGGCGGGGACAGGACTATGGCTACACCTTC

d_call: -
clone_size: -
j_call: TRBJ2-3
v_call: TRBV4-3
cdr3_aa: CASSHSPHTDTQYF
cdr3_nt: TGCGCCAGCAGCCATAGCCCTCACACAGATACGCAGTATTTT

d_call: TRBD2
clone_size: few
j_call: TRBJ2-3
v_call: TRBV5-1
cdr3_aa: CASSFGSGGAWDTQYF
cdr3_nt: TGCGCCAGCAGCTTCGGGAGCGGGGGGGCATGGGATACGCAGTATTTT

d_call: TRBD1
clone_size: -
j_call: TRBJ1-6
v_call: TRBV6-1
cdr3_aa: CASSIDRDRSPLHF
cdr3_nt: TGTGCCAGCAGTATTGACAGGGACCGTTCACCCCTCCACTTT

d_call: -
clone_size: few
j_call: TRBJ1-1
v_call: TRBV20-1
cdr3_aa: CSAKSTGGVMNTEAFF
cdr3_nt: TGCAGTGCTAAATCCACCGGGGGGGTGATGAACACTGAAGCTTTCTTT

d_call: TRBD1
clone_size: -
j_call: TRBJ1-5
v_call: TRBV12-3/TRBV12-4
cdr3_aa: CASTPGSGQGILPQHF
cdr3_nt: TGTGCCAGCACCCCGGGGTCGGGACAGGGTATTTTGCCCCAGCATTTT

d_call: -
clone_size: few
j_call: TRBJ2-1
v_call: TRBV7-2
cdr3_aa: CASSPSPGDNEQFF
cdr3_nt: TGTGCCAGCAGCCCCAGCCCCGGTGACAATGAGCAGTTCTTC